A selection of T cell receptor beta chains follows, all from one sample in a study of cytomegalovirus exposure and HLA in healthy donors. Sequenced by immunoSEQ multiplex PCR; TCRdb stores in-frame clones only, minus some. The data contain around 170,000 clones, 84% of them singletons. The sequenced material came from PBMCs. These receptors were collected from a boy aged 2 to 9 in good health and CMV-seronegative. Each CDR3 is given with its conserved first and last residue. Each record gives: J gene, clone size, V gene, D gene, CDR3 DNA, CDR3 protein. A D gene is named only where the DNA matches it firmly. Clone size is shown for a subset of rows, as once, few, many or a class of expanded clone.

>TRBJ2-1|NA|TRBV5-1|NA
TGCGCCAGCAGCTTGAGCAGCGCCAGTGAGCAGTTCTTC
CASSLSSASEQFF
>TRBJ2-5|NA|TRBV7-8|NA
TGTGCCAGCAGCTCCCCCAGGGGTAGGGAGACCCAGTACTTC
CASSSPRGRETQYF
>TRBJ2-7|NA|TRBV12-5|TRBD2
TGTGCTAGTGCGGGGGGGAAGGGGTACGAGCAGTACTTC
CASAGGKGYEQYF
>TRBJ2-1|once|TRBV30|TRBD2
TGTGCCTGGTGGGCTCGGCTAGCGGGGAATGAGCAGTTCTTC
CAWWARLAGNEQFF
>TRBJ2-7|NA|TRBV2|TRBD2
TGTGCCAGCAGTGATAGCGGGATGACCTACGAGCAGTACTTC
CASSDSGMTYEQYF
>TRBJ1-1|NA|TRBV6-6|TRBD1
TGTGCCAGCACCCCCATCCAGGGGGTGAACACTGAAGCTTTCTTT
CASTPIQGVNTEAFF
>TRBJ2-4|NA|TRBV7-9|TRBD2
TGTGCCAGCAGCCCCCAGTGGGCGGGAGGGCCCAAAAACATTCAGTACTTC
CASSPQWAGGPKNIQYF
>TRBJ1-1|NA|TRBV29-1|NA
TGCAGCGTTGAATGGGGGGGCTCGAGCACTGAAGCTTTCTTT
CSVEWGGSSTEAFF
>TRBJ1-1|NA|TRBV7-9|NA
TGTGCCAGCAGCCCGGGATGGGGCACTGAAGCTTTCTTT
CASSPGWGTEAFF
>TRBJ2-2|NA|TRBV7-6|TRBD2
TGTGCCAGCAGCCAAAGGCCCAGCGGGAGTCGGACCGGGGAGCTGTTTTTT
CASSQRPSGSRTGELFF
>TRBJ1-3|NA|TRBV12-5|NA
TGTGCTAGTGGTTTGGGCCGGGAGAGCTCTGGAAACACCATATATTTT
CASGLGRESSGNTIYF
>TRBJ2-5|NA|TRBV27|NA
TGTGCCAGCAGTCCCTCCGGGACTGCCGAAAGAGAGACCCAGTACTTC
CASSPSGTAERETQYF
>TRBJ2-1|NA|TRBV11-1|TRBD2
TGTGCCAGCAGCCCGGAGGGGGCTAGCGGGACATACAATGAGCAGTTCTTC
CASSPEGASGTYNEQFF
>TRBJ1-1|NA|TRBV5-1|NA
TGCGCCAGCAGCGTTCTTCAGGGGAACACTGAAGCTTTCTTT
CASSVLQGNTEAFF
>TRBJ1-2|NA|TRBV18|NA
TGTGCCAGCTCACCACCTCCCCGGGAAGGCTACACCTTC
CASSPPPREGYTF
>TRBJ1-5|NA|TRBV5-1|NA
TGCGCCAGCAGCATGTCAGGTAATCAGCCCCAGCATTTT
CASSMSGNQPQHF
>TRBJ2-3|NA|TRBV11-1|NA
TGTGCCAGCAGCTTAGATATTCGGGGAGATACGCAGTATTTT
CASSLDIRGDTQYF
>TRBJ1-2|once|TRBV7-9|TRBD1
TGTGCCAGCAGCCCAAGGGACAGACAAGATGGCTACACCTTC
CASSPRDRQDGYTF
>TRBJ1-5|NA|TRBV5-4|NA
TGTGCCAGCAGCCCCGGTATTCATAGCAATCAGCCCCAGCATTTT
CASSPGIHSNQPQHF
>TRBJ2-3|NA|TRBV13|TRBD2
TGTGCCAGCAGCAGAGGACTAGCGGGCTTCACAGATACGCAGTATTTT
CASSRGLAGFTDTQYF
>TRBJ2-7|NA|TRBV4-2|TRBD2
TGTGCCAGCAGCCAAGAGGAGACTAGCGGGAGCTACGAGCAGTACTTC
CASSQEETSGSYEQYF
>TRBJ2-7|NA|TRBV25-1|NA
TGTGCCAGCAGTGGAGGACTCGACTACGAGCAGTACTTC
CASSGGLDYEQYF
>TRBJ1-3|NA|TRBV6-1|NA
TGTGCCAGCAGTGAAGGACAGCCCTTGAGCTCTGGAAACACCATATATTTT
CASSEGQPLSSGNTIYF
>TRBJ1-1|few|TRBV6-6|NA
TGTGCCAGCAGCGAAGGGGATTTGGCTTTCTTT
CASSEGDLAFF
>TRBJ2-2|NA|TRBV10-3|TRBD2
TGTGCCATCGGACAAACCTTAGCGGGAGGGAACACCGGGGAGCTGTTTTTT
CAIGQTLAGGNTGELFF
>TRBJ2-7|NA|TRBV5-5|TRBD2
TGTGCCAGCAGCTCCCTAGCGGGGGGTACCTACGAGCAGTACTTC
CASSSLAGGTYEQYF
>TRBJ1-2|NA|TRBV2|NA
TGTGCCAGCAGTGAAGCTCCGGGAGACTATGGCTACACCTTC
CASSEAPGDYGYTF
>TRBJ1-4|NA|TRBV6-1|NA
TGTGCCAGCAGTGCGGTCAGAGGGTCCCTATGGTTGTTTTTT
CASSAVRGSLWLFF
>TRBJ2-1|NA|TRBV6-4|NA
TGTGCCAGCAGTGAGGGTGACACGAAGAATGAGCAGTTCTTC
CASSEGDTKNEQFF
>TRBJ1-1|NA|TRBV4-1|NA
TGCGCCAGCAGCCCCTTCGACAAGAACACTGAAGCTTTCTTT
CASSPFDKNTEAFF
>TRBJ2-1|NA|TRBV18|NA
TGTGCCAGCTCCCCCACGAGGCAAGAGCAGTTCTTC
CASSPTRQEQFF
>TRBJ1-1|NA|TRBV2|TRBD1
TGTGCCAGCGGAGAGGGGGCGTCGAACACTGAAGCTTTCTTT
CASGEGASNTEAFF
>TRBJ2-7|NA|TRBV6-6|TRBD1
TGTGCCAGCAGTTACTCCGGACAGGCTTGGTACGAGCAGTACTTC
CASSYSGQAWYEQYF
>TRBJ2-5|NA|TRBV6-5|NA
TGTGCCAGCAGTGGGACACTTCAAGAGACCCAGTACTTC
CASSGTLQETQYF
>TRBJ2-5|NA|TRBV6-1|NA
TGTGCCAGCAGTGAAGAAGGAGGGGAGACCCAGTACTTC
CASSEEGGETQYF
>TRBJ2-7|NA|TRBV6-1|TRBD1
TGTGCCAGCAGTGAAGGGGGACAGGGTTCCTACGAGCAGTACTTC
CASSEGGQGSYEQYF
>TRBJ1-6|NA|TRBV14|NA
TGTGCCAGCAGCCTCGGAGGGGCCGCCATCACCCTCCACTTT
CASSLGGAAITLHF
>TRBJ2-7|once|TRBV28|TRBD2
TGTGCCAGCAGTTATATTCGGGAGGGCCCCTCTCGAGACGAGCAGTACTTC
CASSYIREGPSRDEQYF
>TRBJ2-7|few|TRBV5-5|TRBD2
TGTGCCAGCAGCTTGGCGGGAGGGCTCCGGGGAGAGCAGTACTTC
CASSLAGGLRGEQYF
>TRBJ2-5|NA|TRBV2|NA
TGTGCCAGCAGTGGGTTGGACTCAGACCAGTACTTC
CASSGLDSDQYF
>TRBJ1-6|NA|TRBV30|NA
TGTGCCTGGGACAGGTTGAATTCACCCCTCCACTTT
CAWDRLNSPLHF
>TRBJ2-3|NA|TRBV19|TRBD2
TGTGCCAGTAGCACGAACTTGGGACTAGCGGGAGTAGATACGCAGTATTTT
CASSTNLGLAGVDTQYF
>TRBJ2-7|NA|TRBV28|NA
TGTGCCAGCAGGGGGCCCCTCTACGAGCAGTACTTC
CASRGPLYEQYF
>TRBJ2-1|NA|TRBV5-8|TRBD2
TGTGCCAGCAGCTTGGCGGGGACTAGCGGGAGGGGCAATGAGCAGTTCTTC
CASSLAGTSGRGNEQFF
>TRBJ1-2|few|TRBV6-5|TRBD1
TGTGCCAGCAGCTTCTCATTCCGGGACAGGGGTTTTTTC
CASSFSFRDRGFF
>TRBJ1-2|once|TRBV6-1|TRBD1
TGTGCCAGCAGGATCCAGGGGGAACACACCTTC
CASRIQGEHTF
>TRBJ2-7|NA|TRBV18|TRBD1
TGTGCCAGCTCACGAGGGACAGGGGGATACGAGCAGTACTTC
CASSRGTGGYEQYF
>TRBJ1-1|NA|TRBV2|NA
TGTGCCAGCAGCCCTTTGGACAGCATGAACACTGAAGCTTTCTTT
CASSPLDSMNTEAFF
>TRBJ1-2|NA|TRBV6-6|NA
TGTGCCAGCAGTTACTCGACAGCTAACTATGGCTACACCTTC
CASSYSTANYGYTF
>TRBJ1-5|NA|TRBV28|NA
TGTGCCAGCAGTTTATTCGCTGGGGTAGGGGGGGATCAGCCCCAGCATTTT
CASSLFAGVGGDQPQHF
>TRBJ2-4|NA|TRBV4-2|NA
TGTGCCAGCAGCCAAGATTTGCAGCGGGTTTATTTC
CASSQDLQRVYF
>TRBJ2-1|NA|TRBV14|TRBD2
TGTGCCAGCAGCTCAGAGCCCGGGACTAGCGGGAGTAATGAGCAGTTCTTC
CASSSEPGTSGSNEQFF
>TRBJ2-7|NA|TRBV27|NA
TGTGCCACCCGATGGGGAGACCAGCAGTACTTC
CATRWGDQQYF
>TRBJ1-1|few|TRBV19|TRBD1
TGTGCCAGTAGCCCGGGAGGGGACAGGGGATTGAACACTGAAGCTTTCTTT
CASSPGGDRGLNTEAFF
>TRBJ1-5|NA|TRBV14|NA
TGTGCCAGCAGCCCCTGGCCCCAGCATTTT
CASSPWPQHF
>TRBJ1-1|NA|TRBV9|TRBD1
TGTGCCAGCAGCTCAGGACAGGGATCAGCTTTCTTT
CASSSGQGSAFF
>TRBJ2-3|NA|TRBV6-5|NA
TGTGCCAGCAGTTACGGCGGAACTAGCACAGATACGCAGTATTTT
CASSYGGTSTDTQYF
>TRBJ2-5|NA|TRBV10-1|NA
TGCGCCATCCCGACACTCATGGATCAAGAGACCCAGTACTTC
CAIPTLMDQETQYF
>TRBJ2-7|NA|TRBV7-9|TRBD2
TGTGCCAGCAGCTTGGGAGCGGGGAGCTCCTACGAGCAGTACTTC
CASSLGAGSSYEQYF